The 29 T cell receptor beta chains given below trace back to one sample, sequenced in a study of cytomegalovirus exposure and HLA in healthy donors. PCR used 60 Vbeta primers and 13 Jbeta primers. Sequencing was performed with immunoSEQ multiplex PCR; in TCRdb, only in-frame clones are kept and a portion is missing. The table records over 140,000 clones, 82% of them present only once. What was sequenced was PBMCs. The source of these receptors is a man aged 30 to 45 in good health and CMV-seropositive.

The chain joins TRBV18 to TRBJ2-1; TRBD1 might be the D (6 bases). Germline V CDR1 and CDR2: KGHSH, LQKENI. Trimming took off 6 bases at V and 7 bases at J, with 22 bases between the two ends. The CDR3 runs 16 residues. In DNA, the CDR3 is TGTGCCAGCTCCTCCCAGGGGATAGAAAACGTAAATGAGCAGTTCTTC. Its translation: CASSSQGIENVNEQFF.

V gene TRBV2 combines with J gene TRBJ1-2, with 11 bases lining up with TRBD1. In germline, CDR1 is SNHLY, CDR2 FYNNEI. The CDR3 loop spans 14 amino acids. J gave up 2 bases and V 6 bases, and 2 bases lay outside the gene matches. CDR3 sequence reads: CASRGTGGNYGYTF. The DNA of the CDR3 is TGTGCCAGCAGGGGGACAGGGGGGAACTATGGCTACACCTTC.

This sequence joins TRBV2 and TRBJ2-1, with 7 bases that match TRBD1. Germline V gene sequence: CDR1 SNHLY, CDR2 FYNNEI. The V gene end was trimmed by 5 bases and the J gene end by 6 bases; junction bases not matched to a gene: 7. The CDR3 contains 14 residues. Written as DNA, the CDR3 is TGTGCCAGCAGTACCGGGACAGCATTCAATGAGCAGTTCTTC. Protein product: CASSTGTAFNEQFF. The full variable domain, with the rest looked up from reference TRBV2 and TRBJ2-1, is EPEVTQTPSHQVTQMGQEVILRCVPISNHLYFYWYRQILGQKVEFLVSFYNNEISEKSEIFDDQFSVERPDGSNFTLKIRSTKLEDSAMYFCASSTGTAFNEQFFGPGTRLTVL.

CDR3 in DNA: TGTGCCAGCAGTTACATTTCGGGGGTCGATAATTCACCCCTCCACTTT. Translating it yields CASSYISGVDNSPLHF. The V and J genes are TRBV6-5 and TRBJ1-6, with a tentative D call TRBD1 (5 bases). The germline V gene encodes CDR1 MNHEY and CDR2 SVGAGI. V dropped 2 bases and J dropped 5 bases, with 13 bases sitting between them. This CDR3 has 16 residues.

V is TRBV5-1 and J is TRBJ2-7, with 14 positions matching TRBD2. The CDR3 consists of 16 residues. Germline CDR1 reads SGHRS; CDR2 reads YFSETQ. The junction had 11 bases not matched to a gene; V was cut back by 5 bases and J by 7 bases. The CDR3 DNA reads as TGCGCCAGCAGAGTTGGGACTAGCGGGAGTAGCAGGGAGCAGTACTTC. This codes for CASRVGTSGSSREQYF. Full variable domain (remainder filled in from reference TRBV5-1 and TRBJ2-7): KAGVTQTPRYLIKTRGQQVTLSCSPISGHRSVSWYQQTPGQGLQFLFEYFSETQRNKGNFPGRFSGRQFSNSRSEMNVSTLELGDSALYLCASRVGTSGSSREQYFGPGTRLTVT.

This clone appeared a single time. The V gene is TRBV18, the J gene TRBJ1-6; possible D gene TRBD1, 5 bases. V lost 3 bases to trimming and J lost 6 bases, with 12 bases between them. The CDR3 consists of 15 residues. CDR1 and CDR2 (germline): KGHSH, LQKENI. CDR3 sequence (DNA): TGTGCCAGCTCACCTCAACAGGAGTTTAATTCACCCCTCCACTTT. Translation: CASSPQQEFNSPLHF.

V and J are TRBV7-6 and TRBJ2-7, with TRBD1 identical over 8 bases. This CDR3 region has 16 residues. Germline V lookup: CDR1 SGHVS, CDR2 FNYEAQ. With V trimmed by 4 bases and J by 3 bases, 11 bases remained unmatched. CDR3 protein: CASSSITGGPLYEQYF. The CDR3 region has the DNA TGTGCCAGCAGCTCTATCACAGGGGGTCCCCTCTACGAGCAGTACTTC.

The chain is built from TRBV5-1 and TRBJ2-2; TRBD2 is a possible D gene (5 bases). V dropped 3 bases and J dropped 1 base, with 7 bases sitting between them. The germline V gene encodes CDR1 SGHRS and CDR2 YFSETQ. The CDR3 length is 14 residues. CDR3 protein: CASSSGLNTGELFF. The CDR3 DNA reads TGCGCCAGCAGCTCGGGATTGAACACCGGGGAGCTGTTTTTT.

The rearrangement links TRBV4-2 to TRBJ2-3; D is uncertain. This CDR3 is built from 15 residues. Deletions cut 0 bases from V and 0 bases from J, with 7 bases between. Germline-derived CDR1 and CDR2 are LGHNA and YNFKEQ. CDR3 sequence: CASSQEEFSTDTQYF. CDR3 in DNA: TGTGCCAGCAGCCAAGAGGAGTTCAGCACAGATACGCAGTATTTT.

The rearrangement joins TRBV5-1 to TRBJ2-2; 9 nucleotides align to TRBD2. Trimming cost V 5 bases and J 5 bases; bases outside gene matches: 13. The CDR3 runs to 17 residues. Germline assignment: CDR1 SGHRS and CDR2 YFSETQ. The chain's CDR3 is CASRSGSGGAGTGELFF. The DNA for the CDR3 is TGCGCCAGCAGGTCCGGTAGCGGGGGCGCAGGGACCGGGGAGCTGTTTTTT.

Comments on this clone: The junction departs from germline at one end; a sequencing error may be responsible. This rearrangement joins TRBV7-7 to TRBJ2-5; 7 bases fit TRBD2. The CDR3 is made up of 15 amino acids. The germline gives CDR1 SSHAT, CDR2 FNYEAQ (reference sequence). The CDR3 coding sequence is TGTGCTAGCAGCCTTTCGAACGGGGGGACTGAGACCCAGTACTTC. Protein product: CASSLSNGGTETQYF.

The chain links TRBV7-9 to TRBJ2-7; D is perhaps TRBD1 (5 bases). V lost 5 bases, J lost 5 bases, and 19 bases lay in between. The CDR3 is 15 amino acids. CDR1 and CDR2 (germline): SEHNR, FQNEAQ (reference sequence). CDR3 amino acids: CASSPKIRVSDEQYF. CDR3 sequence (DNA): TGTGCCAGCAGCCCAAAGATCAGGGTCTCGGACGAGCAGTACTTC.

The rearrangement links TRBV19 to TRBJ1-2, with D possibly TRBD1 on 6 matching bases. Germline CDR1 is LNHDA and CDR2 is SQIVND (reference sequence). Trimming removed 10 bases from V and 4 bases from J, with 19 bases in between. The CDR3 sequence is 14 residues long. CDR3 residues: CATEIGGVGYGYTF. DNA of the CDR3: TGTGCCACAGAGATAGGGGGGGTAGGCTATGGCTACACCTTC.

The chain is built from TRBV4-1 and TRBJ1-5; D not certain. CDR1 MGHRA and CDR2 YSYEKL come from the germline V gene. This CDR3 region has 15 residues. V lost 1 base to trimming and J lost 1 base, with 8 bases between them. CDR3 bases: TGCGCCAGCAGCCAAGGCGGGGTCAGCAATCAGCCCCAGCATTTT. Amino acids: CASSQGGVSNQPQHF.

CDR3 in DNA: TGCGCCAGGGGAGGGCTAGCGGGAAAAAACATTCAGTACTTC. The encoded protein is CARGGLAGKNIQYF. The gene calls are TRBV5-1 and TRBJ2-4, with 9 bases lining up with TRBD2. The germline V gene has CDR1 SGHRS and CDR2 YFSETQ. The CDR3 spans 14 residues. Trimming took 8 bases from V and 4 from J; bases not matched to a gene: 7.

The chain recombines TRBV5-5 with TRBJ2-7; 7 bases are a match to TRBD1. The CDR3 has 14 residues. J lost 3 bases, V lost 2 bases, and 5 bases had no gene match. CDR1 is SGHKS and CDR2 is YYEKEE in the germline V gene (reference sequence). In DNA, the CDR3 is TGTGCCAGCAGCTTCAGACAGGGATACTACGAGCAGTACTTC. Translated: CASSFRQGYYEQYF.

The chain links TRBV9 to TRBJ2-3, with unresolved D. Between the trimmed V and J ends, which lost 5 bases and 0 bases, there was a span of 19 bases. Germline lookup yields CDR1 SGDLS and CDR2 YYNGEE. CDR3 length: 17 amino acids. The CDR3 sequence: CASSFQTSTISTDTQYF. The CDR3 region has the DNA TGTGCCAGCAGTTTTCAGACTTCTACGATTAGCACAGATACGCAGTATTTT.

The chain is built from TRBV5-1 and TRBJ2-1, with TRBD2 as a possible D gene (6 bases). V was shortened by 4 bases and J by 3 bases, with 14 bases between the two germline ends. This CDR3 contains 15 residues. From germline, CDR1 is SGHRS and CDR2 YFSETQ. In nucleotides, the CDR3 is TGCGCCAGCAGCCCGACTAGTAGGGACTACAATGAGCAGTTCTTC. Translating it yields CASSPTSRDYNEQFF.

The chain joins TRBV7-2 to TRBJ2-1; a possible D gene is TRBD2 (6 bases). The CDR3 runs to 15 residues. CDR1 SGHTA and CDR2 FQGNSA come from the germline V gene. Trimming left V 7 bases short and J 4 bases short, with 17 bases between. The CDR3 DNA is TGTGCCAGCACCTACGGAGGTAGCGGTTACAATGAGCAGTTCTTC. Translation gives CASTYGGSGYNEQFF.

The rearrangement links TRBV7-3 to TRBJ1-1; no clear D gene. The CDR3 sequence is 13 residues long. V lost 5 bases and J 1 base, leaving 8 bases between the germline ends. Germline-derived CDR1 and CDR2 are SGHTA and FQGTGA. The CDR3 protein is CASSPEANTEAFF. The CDR3 bases are TGTGCCAGCAGCCCAGAGGCGAACACTGAAGCTTTCTTT. Complete variable domain (other parts from reference TRBV7-3 and TRBJ1-1): GAGVSQTPSNKVTEKGKYVELRCDPISGHTALYWYRQSLGQGPEFLIYFQGTGAADDSGLPNDRFFAVRPEGSVSTLKIQRTERGDSAVYLCASSPEANTEAFFGQGTRLTVV.

This chain links TRBV5-1 with TRBJ1-2, with TRBD1 matching over 7 bases. V trimming: 0 bases; J trimming: 6 bases; junction bases outside the gene matches: 11. Germline V CDR1 and CDR2: SGHRS, YFSETQ. The CDR3 contains 16 residues. CDR3 loop: CASSLASFTGVDGYTF. The CDR3 nucleotides read TGCGCCAGCAGCTTGGCCAGCTTCACAGGGGTGGATGGCTACACCTTC.

CDR3 protein: CASSLLVRGVSEAFF. The CDR3 DNA reads as TGTGCCAGCAGCTTATTGGTCAGGGGAGTATCTGAAGCTTTCTTT. V is TRBV7-8 and J is TRBJ1-1; a possible D gene is TRBD1 (6 bases). Trimming took off 2 bases at V and 6 bases at J, with 16 bases between the two ends. This CDR3 has 15 amino acids. Germline values: CDR1 SGHVS, CDR2 FQNEAQ.

In this sample, this clone turned up a few times. The chain is built from TRBV7-3 and TRBJ2-3, with D perhaps matching TRBD2 (7 bases). Germline V gene lookup returns CDR1 SGHTA and CDR2 FQGTGA. CDR3 size: 17 residues. V was cut by 5 bases and J by 1 base, with 19 bases left in between. The CDR3 DNA reads TGTGCCAGCAGCCTCGCGATGGGGGCGGGGGGCACAGATACGCAGTATTTT. As protein: CASSLAMGAGGTDTQYF.

The chain couples TRBV5-4 to TRBJ2-3; 8 nucleotides line up with TRBD2. The CDR3 spans 16 residues. Trimming took 1 base from V and 0 from J; bases not matched to a gene: 4. Germline V gene sequence: CDR1 SGHNT, CDR2 YYREEE (reference sequence). The CDR3 DNA is TGTGCCAGCAGCTTGTACTCTAGCGGGAGCACAGATACGCAGTATTTT. Protein: CASSLYSSGSTDTQYF.

This sequence joins TRBV30 and TRBJ1-3; TRBD1 agrees at 8 bases. The V segment lost 5 bases and the J segment 2 bases; nucleotides outside the gene matches: 2. This CDR3 has 13 amino acids. Germline V CDR1 and CDR2: GTSNPN, SVGIG (reference sequence). CDR3 sequence (DNA): TGTGCCTGGTCGACAGGGGCTGGAAACACCATATATTTT. It encodes CAWSTGAGNTIYF.

V gene TRBV28 combines with J gene TRBJ2-7; D may be TRBD2 (6 bases). This CDR3 spans 12 amino acids. Trimming stripped 8 bases from V and 6 bases from J, with 14 bases between. Germline CDR1 and CDR2: MDHEN and SYDVKM. In DNA, the CDR3 is TGTGCCAGCGCCATCGGGGGTGCCGAGCAGTACTTC. It translates to CASAIGGAEQYF. Combining the CDR3 with reference TRBV28 and TRBJ2-7 gives the whole variable domain DVKVTQSSRYLVKRTGEKVFLECVQDMDHENMFWYRQDPGLGLRLIYFSYDVKMKEKGDIPEGYSVSREKKERFSLILESASTNQTSMYLCASAIGGAEQYFGPGTRLTVT.

The rearrangement links TRBV5-1 to TRBJ2-2; unclear D gene. V gave up 0 bases and J gave up 8 bases, with 8 bases separating them. The germline V gene has CDR1 SGHRS and CDR2 YFSETQ. The CDR3 consists of 13 residues. CDR3 amino acids: CASSLGGEGELFF. The CDR3 DNA follows: TGCGCCAGCAGCTTGGGAGGAGAGGGGGAGCTGTTTTTT.

This clone was seen only once. The chain carries TRBV18 and TRBJ1-5; D unresolved. The ends were cut back, 4 bases at V and 2 bases at J, with 18 bases in the middle. This CDR3 is built from 17 residues. Germline V gene data show CDR1 as KGHSH and CDR2 as LQKENI. The CDR3 spells CASSLVGLSRGNQPQHF. CDR3 sequence (DNA): TGTGCCAGCTCACTAGTTGGACTCTCAAGGGGCAATCAGCCCCAGCATTTT.

The chain links TRBV6-6 to TRBJ1-1, with a weak D call TRBD1 (6 bases). CDR1 is MNHNY, CDR2 SVGAGI, per germline (reference sequence). The CDR3 has 12 amino acids. The germline V and J ends were trimmed by 6 bases and 3 bases, with 8 bases remaining between them. The CDR3 sequence is CASSPGDTEAFF. CDR3 DNA: TGTGCCAGCAGCCCAGGGGACACTGAAGCTTTCTTT.